What follows are 27 T cell receptor delta chains derived from one specimen sequenced in a study of gamma-delta chains in newborns, infants, children. TCRdb re-analyzed the reads via CATT. The sample lists about 1,500 delta-chain clones; roughly 1.1% were seen once. The sample was blood. These receptor sequences come from a child who was a newborn, infant or young child, either healthy, febrile or measles-vaccinated (not recorded which).

Of note for this clone: This DNA's translation and the protein TCRdb lists, from a much larger clone, do not match at residue 15, likely due to a read error; the protein shown is translated from the DNA. The chain employs TRDV2 and TRDJ1; 9 positions agree with TRDD3. Germline CDR1 GEAIGNYY, CDR2 EKD. The CDR3 sequence is 16 residues long. Here the CDR3 DNA reads TGTGCCTGTGACACCTTACTGGGGGACGACACCGATAAACTCACCTTT. Translating it yields CACDTLLGDDTDKLTF.

Comments on this clone: The TCRdb record carries a much larger clone's protein, which differs from this DNA's translation at residue 9; a read error is the likely cause, and the protein listed here is the DNA translation. The CDR3 spells CALGDDGGRGSSWDTRQMFF. The CDR3 nucleotides are TGTGCTCTTGGGGACGACGGGGGTCGGGGATCCTCCTGGGACACCCGACAGATGTTTTTC. J is TRDJ3 and V is TRDV1, with a possible D match to TRDD3 (6 bases). V lost 3 bases and J 0 bases, leaving 18 bases between the germline ends. Germline V gene lookup returns CDR1 TSWWSYY and CDR2 QGS. The CDR3 sequence is 20 residues long.

A remark on this clone: The TCRdb protein, from a much larger clone, departs from this DNA's translation at residue 13, likely by read error; the protein shown derives from the DNA. The V and J genes are TRDV2 and TRDJ1, with TRDD3 matching over 12 bases. The CDR3 runs to 19 residues. Germline CDR1 GEAIGNYY, CDR2 EKD. Written as DNA, the CDR3 is TGTGCCTGCGACACTCTGCTGGGGGATACGAGGGGCGACGCCGATAAACTCATCTTT. This translates into CACDTLLGDTRGDADKLIF.

On this clone itself: TCRdb's entry gives the protein of a much larger clone, which mismatches this DNA's translation at residues 5 and 10, likely from a read error; the protein reported here is translated from the DNA. V and J are TRDV2 and TRDJ3, with 12 bases fitting TRDD3. Germline lookup yields CDR1 GEAIGNYY and CDR2 EKD. This CDR3 region has 18 residues. V trimming: 3 bases; J trimming: 2 bases; junction bases outside the gene matches: 4. Here the CDR3 reads CACDDTGGYPWDTRQMFF. The CDR3 DNA sequence: TGTGCCTGTGACGATACTGGGGGATACCCCTGGGACACCCGACAGATGTTTTTC.

This clone was observed a few times. TCRdb's listed protein matches a much larger clone and diverges from this DNA's translation at residue 13, likely through a read error; the protein shown comes from the DNA. V gene TRDV2 combines with J gene TRDJ3, with TRDD3 matching over 12 bases. Germline values: CDR1 GEAIGNYY, CDR2 EKD. The CDR3 is made up of 18 amino acids. Here the CDR3 reads CACDILGDTAWDIRQMFF. The CDR3 nucleotides are TGTGCCTGTGACATACTGGGGGATACAGCTTGGGACATCCGACAGATGTTTTTC.

This clone was seen a few times. The protein that TCRdb holds for this DNA derives from a much larger clone and differs from the translated DNA at residue 14, which likely indicates a read error; the protein shown here is translated from the DNA. DNA for the CDR3: TGTGCCTGTGACACCTATCTCGAGTACTGGGGGATAGTGTGCGATAAACCCATCTTT. Translation gives CACDTYLEYWGIVCDKPIF. J is TRDJ1 and V is TRDV2, with 11 bases identical to TRDD3. The germline CDR1 and CDR2 sequences are GEAIGNYY and EKD. The CDR3 loop spans 19 amino acids.

A remark on this clone: A far larger clone differs by one base, so this is likely a read error. In the same sample, other DNA sequences code for this CDR3. The rearrangement uses TRDV2 and TRDJ1; the match to TRDD3 covers 9 bases. From germline, CDR1 is GEAIGNYY and CDR2 EKD. There are 19 residues in the CDR3. The CDR3 is CACDTVDWGSPRQEDKLIF. The CDR3 DNA reads as TGTGCCTGTGACACCGTCGACTGGGGGAGCCCAAGACAAGAGGATAAACTTATCTTT.

By its share, this clone is medium-sized. With only one base between it and a far larger clone, this is likely a read error. Other nucleotide sequences in the sample specify the same CDR3. The chain joins TRDV2 to TRDJ3; D might be TRDD3 (6 bases). The CDR3 runs to 20 residues. Germline CDR1 reads GEAIGNYY; CDR2 reads EKD. CDR3 region: CACDTGWGQPSSWDTRQMFF. CDR3 DNA sequence: TGCGCCTGTGACACCGGCTGGGGCCAACCTAGCTCCTGGGACACCCGACAGATGTTTTTC.

This clone was counted only a few times. Since a far larger clone is one base different, this is likely a read error. At the DNA level, this CDR3 is encoded by other sequences in the same sample as well. The chain links TRDV2 to TRDJ2; no reliable D call. The CDR3 is 14 residues long. CDR1 is GEAIGNYY, CDR2 EKD, per germline. V was clipped by 5 bases and J by 6 bases, with 15 bases between them. CDR3 residues: CACGTPSRAAQLFF. The CDR3 DNA reads as TGTGCCTGTGGCACACCCTCCCGGGCAGCACAACTCTTCTTT.

Turning to this clone: TCRdb shows a much larger clone's protein in place of this DNA's translation, and the two differ at residue 3, likely through a read error; the protein shown is translated from the DNA. CDR3 nucleotides: TGTGCCTATGACGAAGTACTGGGGGCCCCGTACACCGATAAACTCATCTTT. Protein: CAYDEVLGAPYTDKLIF. The chain uses TRDV2 and TRDJ1; the match to TRDD3 covers 8 bases. CDR1 is GEAIGNYY, CDR2 EKD, per germline. CDR3 size: 17 residues.

This clone turned up a few times. TCRdb shows a much larger clone's protein in place of this DNA's translation, and the two differ at residue 5, likely through a read error; the protein shown is translated from the DNA. J is TRDJ2 and V is TRDV2, with D perhaps TRDD2 or TRDD3 (6 bases each). The CDR3 is 15 residues long. Trimming took off 1 base at V and 6 bases at J, with 14 bases between the two ends. CDR1 is GEAIGNYY, CDR2 EKD, per germline. CDR3 nucleotides: TGTGCCTGTGACACGCTCCTACCTGGGGCAGCACAACTCTTCTTT. Residues: CACDTLLPGAAQLFF.

This clone has more than one count but fewer than ten. The chain couples TRDV2 to TRDJ3; 8 bases are a match to TRDD3. CDR3 length: 19 amino acids. Germline V gene lookup returns CDR1 GEAIGNYY and CDR2 EKD. V shed 2 bases and J 2 bases; nucleotides not matched to a gene: 10. The CDR3 DNA sequence: TGTGCCTGTGACAATATACTGGGGGCCCCGACCTGGGACACCCGACAGATGTTTTTC. This gives the protein CACDNILGAPTWDTRQMFF.

This clone was counted between two and nine times. The protein in TCRdb stems from a much larger clone and differs at residue 10 from this DNA's translation, likely a read error; here the protein is translated from the DNA. V is TRDV2 and J is TRDJ1; 7 bases map to TRDD3. The germline gives CDR1 GEAIGNYY, CDR2 EKD. The CDR3 totals 14 residues. The ends lost 6 bases at V and 6 bases at J; junction bases unmatched: 12. CDR3 sequence reads: CACFLVGEINKLIF. The CDR3 nucleotides are TGTGCCTGTTTCTTGGTGGGGGAAATCAATAAACTCATCTTT.

With regard to this clone: The protein in TCRdb stems from a much larger clone and differs at residue 8 from this DNA's translation, likely a read error; here the protein is translated from the DNA. This chain links TRDV2 with TRDJ3; TRDD3 is a possible D gene (5 bases). Germline CDR1 and CDR2: GEAIGNYY and EKD. The CDR3 covers 18 residues. The V gene lost 1 base and the J gene lost 0 bases, with 12 bases spanning the gap. CDR3 nucleotide sequence: TGTGCCTGTGACACGTACTGGAGGAGCTCCTGGGACACCCGACAGATGTTTTTC. Amino acids: CACDTYWRSSWDTRQMFF.

This clone was recorded a few times. The TCRdb protein, from a much larger clone, departs from this DNA's translation at residues 7 and 13, likely by read error; the protein shown derives from the DNA. The V call is TRDV2, the J call TRDJ3; 9 nucleotides match TRDD3. Germline V gene data show CDR1 as GEAIGNYY and CDR2 as EKD. This CDR3 spans 19 amino acids. The CDR3 DNA sequence: TGTGCCTGTGACATGGTTCCGGGGGATACCTCCTGGGGCACCCGACAGATGTTTTTC. Its translation: CACDMVPGDTSWGTRQMFF.

This clone occurred a few times. For this DNA, TCRdb reports the protein of a much larger clone, which diverges at residue 19, most likely from a read error; the protein presented here is translated directly from the DNA. The chain links TRDV2 to TRDJ3, with TRDD3 matching 13 bases. The CDR3 has 21 residues. Germline CDR1 GEAIGNYY, CDR2 EKD. The CDR3 DNA is TGTGCCTGTGACTCCATTACTGGGGGATACGAAACGGATTGGGACACCCGACAGGTGTTTTTC. This encodes CACDSITGGYETDWDTRQVFF.

This clone is termed large (0.1 to 1%). Other DNA sequences from this sample encode an identical CDR3 as well. The chain combines TRDV2 with TRDJ3; 9 bases are shared with TRDD3. V shed 1 base, J shed 3 bases, and the junction held 0 bases outside the gene matches. Germline CDR1 GEAIGNYY, CDR2 EKD. The CDR3 is 16 amino acids. CDR3 amino acids: CACDTGGYWDTRQMFF. The CDR3 DNA follows: TGTGCCTGTGACACTGGGGGATACTGGGACACCCGACAGATGTTTTTC.

Comment on this clone: TCRdb assigns this DNA the protein of a much larger clone, which departs from its translation at residue 16; this likely reflects a read error, and the protein shown comes from translating the DNA. V usage is TRDV2 and J usage is TRDJ3, with 13 bases matching TRDD3. From germline, CDR1 is GEAIGNYY and CDR2 EKD. The CDR3 is made up of 21 amino acids. The CDR3 spells CACDSITGGYETDWDARQMFF. CDR3 nucleotide sequence: TGTGCCTGTGACTCCATTACTGGGGGATACGAAACGGATTGGGACGCCCGACAGATGTTTTTC.

With regard to this clone: TCRdb's listed protein matches a much larger clone and diverges from this DNA's translation at residue 12, likely through a read error; the protein shown comes from the DNA. Different DNA sequences within this sample yield the same CDR3. V usage is TRDV2 and J usage is TRDJ3; 12 nucleotides match TRDD3. The germline gives CDR1 GEAIGNYY, CDR2 EKD. CDR3 length: 18 amino acids. The CDR3 DNA reads TGTGCTTGTGACAATACTGGGGGATACTCCTGGGGCACCCGACAGATGTTTTTC. Its translation is CACDNTGGYSWGTRQMFF.

This clone was seen more than once but under ten times. With only one base between it and a far larger clone, this is likely a read error. Other DNA sequences in this specimen translate into the identical CDR3. This rearrangement joins TRDV2 to TRDJ3, with TRDD3 matching 11 bases. CDR3 size: 21 residues. The ends lost 3 bases at V and 4 bases at J; junction bases unmatched: 16. Germline CDR1 reads GEAIGNYY; CDR2 reads EKD. The CDR3 protein is CACDSITGGYETDWDTRQMFF. DNA of the CDR3: TGTGCCTGTGACTCCATTACTGGGGGATATGAAACGGATTGGGACACCCGACAGATGTTTTTC.

A remark on this clone: This DNA's translation and the protein TCRdb lists, from a much larger clone, do not match at residue 9, likely due to a read error; the protein shown is translated from the DNA. V usage is TRDV1 and J usage is TRDJ1; 13 nucleotides align to TRDD3. The length of the CDR3 is 21 residues. Trimming cost V 1 base and J 0 bases; bases outside gene matches: 14. CDR1 and CDR2 from the germline V gene are TSWWSYY and QGS. The CDR3 DNA reads TGTGCTCTTGGGGAACGGGGACCCGACTGGGGGATACGATGCTACACCGATAAACTCATCTTT. Translation gives CALGERGPDWGIRCYTDKLIF.

The sample holds a few counts of this clone. TCRdb's listed protein matches a much larger clone and diverges from this DNA's translation at residue 10, likely through a read error; the protein shown comes from the DNA. This chain connects TRDV2 to TRDJ1, with 8 bases matching TRDD3. The CDR3 is made up of 19 amino acids. Germline V CDR1 and CDR2: GEAIGNYY, EKD. The CDR3 DNA sequence: TGTGCCTGTGACACCTATCTCGAGTACGGGGGGATAGTGAGCGATAAACCCATCTTT. Translated: CACDTYLEYGGIVSDKPIF.

In regard to this clone: This sequence is one base from a far larger clone and is likely a read error. The same CDR3 is also encoded by other DNA sequences in this sample. The chain couples TRDV2 to TRDJ3; 8 positions agree with TRDD3. Looked up from germline, CDR1 is GEAIGNYY and CDR2 is EKD. This CDR3 is 20 amino acids long. CDR3 DNA: TGTGCCTGTGACACCCTCTTACTGGGGGCTAGCTCCTGGGATACCCGACAGATGTTTTTC. Translating it yields CACDTLLLGASSWDTRQMFF.

Regarding this clone: The mismatch at residue 8 between this DNA's translation and the TCRdb protein of a much larger clone likely reflects a read error; the protein shown is translated from the DNA. This chain joins TRDV2 and TRDJ1, with D hard to call. The V gene's germline CDR1 is GEAIGNYY and CDR2 EKD. The CDR3 length is 17 residues. The V and J ends lost 3 bases and 0 bases respectively, with 19 bases between them. The CDR3: CACDEVLRAPYTDKLIF. The CDR3 nucleotides read TGTGCCTGTGACGAAGTACTGAGGGCCCCGTACACCGATAAACTCATCTTT.

Points on this clone: Only one base separates this from a far larger clonotype, so it likely reflects a read error. Other nucleotide sequences from this sample produce the same CDR3. The chain is built from TRDV2 and TRDJ1; 8 bases map to TRDD3. Germline V gives CDR1 GEAIGNYY, CDR2 EKD. This CDR3 is built from 21 residues. The CDR3, as DNA: TGTGCCTGTGACACCGTGGCCCTCCCGGCGGGGGATAAAAGGGACACAGATAAACTCATCTTT. Encoded protein: CACDTVALPAGDKRDTDKLIF.

This clone showed up just a few times. TCRdb's protein, taken from a much larger clone, differs from this DNA's translation at residue 8, likely owing to a read error; the protein displayed comes from the DNA. Other DNA sequences in this specimen translate into the identical CDR3. DNA of the CDR3: TGTGCCTGTGACCCCGTGGGCGGCTCGGAAGGGAACACCGATAAACTCATCTTT. Its translation is CACDPVGGSEGNTDKLIF. The chain carries TRDV2 and TRDJ1; D is unresolved. The CDR3 length is 18 residues. CDR1 and CDR2 (germline): GEAIGNYY, EKD. The germline V and J ends were trimmed by 3 bases and 0 bases, with 22 bases remaining between them.

With regard to this clone: A far larger clone is one nucleotide away, so this likely arose from a read error. Different DNA sequences within this sample yield the same CDR3. V is TRDV2 and J is TRDJ3, with TRDD3 as a possible D gene (6 bases). The V and J ends lost 1 base and 0 bases respectively, with 9 bases between them. The CDR3 consists of 17 residues. In germline, CDR1 is GEAIGNYY, CDR2 EKD. The CDR3 DNA follows: TGTGCCTGTGACACTGTACTGGGCTCCTGGGACACCCGACAGATGTTTTTC. Its translation: CACDTVLGSWDTRQMFF.